This T cell receptor (beta chain) was captured by sequencing in a study of post-analysis software for immune sequencing data. Across the whole study: Some patients lacked subtype; others had relapsing-remitting, secondary progressive or progressive-relapsing disease.

Tagging with unique molecular identifiers was a feature of the TCR beta cDNA libraries. T cells numbering roughly 0.9 to 11 million gave rise to roughly 0.5 million cDNA molecules. TCRdb analysed the PCR reads with MiXCR anew, one entry per CDR3 protein. The sample carries 700,000 to 800,000 distinct CDR3 sequences, 25% to 30% recorded once. Study-level findings and limits: F measure grouped same-batch samples tightly together. There were about five TRBV segments more frequent in patients than controls, and TRBV5-6, TRBV5-1 and TRBV20-1 were among them.

As for this clonotype: Antigen: not known.

V lost 5 bases and J 9 bases, leaving 17 bases between the germline ends. This CDR3 region has 13 residues. Germline V gene lookup returns CDR1 SGHAT and CDR2 FQNNGV. The chain combines TRBV11-2 with TRBJ2-7; possibly TRBD2 for D (7 bases). The receptor's source is a girl under 18 with multiple sclerosis. Sequenced material: blood. DNA of the CDR3: TGTGCCAGCAGCCCCCCGGGGGGCAGACGGCAGTACTTC. It specifies CASSPPGGRRQYF.